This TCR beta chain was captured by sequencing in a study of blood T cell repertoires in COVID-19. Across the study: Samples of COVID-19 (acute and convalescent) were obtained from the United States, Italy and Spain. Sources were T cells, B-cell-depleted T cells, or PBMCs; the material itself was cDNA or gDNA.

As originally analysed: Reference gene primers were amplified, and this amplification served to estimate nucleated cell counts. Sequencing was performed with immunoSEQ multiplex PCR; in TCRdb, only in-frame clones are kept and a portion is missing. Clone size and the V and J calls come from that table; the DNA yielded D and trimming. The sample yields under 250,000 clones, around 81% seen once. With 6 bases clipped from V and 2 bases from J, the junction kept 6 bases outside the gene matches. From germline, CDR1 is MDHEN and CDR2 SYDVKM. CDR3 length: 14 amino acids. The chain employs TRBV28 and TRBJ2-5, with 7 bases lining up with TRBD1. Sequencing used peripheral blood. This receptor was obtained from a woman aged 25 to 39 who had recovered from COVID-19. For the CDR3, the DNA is TGTGCCAGCAGCACCCCGGGACAGCAAGAGACCCAGTACTTC. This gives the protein CASSTPGQQETQYF.